The present T cell receptor beta chain was sequenced within a study of post-analysis software for immune sequencing data. About the research overall: Both relapsing-remitting and secondary progressive multiple sclerosis featured among the disease courses, as did progressive-relapsing multiple sclerosis.

Of note for this clonotype: Its target is unknown.

This CDR3 has 15 amino acids. Germline V gene lookup returns CDR1 DFQATT and CDR2 SNEGSKA (reference sequence). Study findings and constraints: Comparison of patients with controls showed four or five TRBV segments more frequent in patients, TRBV5-6, TRBV5-1 and TRBV20-1 among them. Normalized Chao1 diversity in multiple sclerosis patients fell significantly below that of controls.

The library was made from cDNA and included unique molecular identifiers. Once about 0.9 to 11 million T cells were used, some 500,000 cDNA molecules resulted. MiXCR, applied by TCRdb to the PCR reads, yields one record per CDR3 protein. The data show under 900,000 distinct CDR3 sequences, approximately 57% seen once. This sequence originates from a girl aged 5-17 years with multiple sclerosis. The rearrangement uses TRBV20-1 and TRBJ2-7, with 13 bases aligning to TRBD2. Judging by the DNA end, TRBJ2-5 fits better; the J call may be wrong. Sequenced sample: blood. CDR3 nucleotide sequence: TGCAGTGCCAGGACACTAGCGGGGGGGCAGGAGACCCAGTACTTC. Translating it yields CSARTLAGGQETQYF.